The sequence of this T cell receptor (beta chain) was determined in a study of cytomegalovirus exposure and HLA in healthy donors. For the study at large: A data release that came early held approximately 85 million unique TCRs from HLA-typed donors.

Primers for the PCR totalled 60 Vbeta and 13 Jbeta. The method was immunoSEQ multiplex PCR; TCRdb's version includes in-frame clones alone and lacks a portion of them. The table has tens of thousands of clones, 80% seen once. There are 13 residues in the CDR3. Trimming cost V 2 bases and J 6 bases, with 13 bases left between them. CDR1 and CDR2 from the germline V gene are GTSNPN and SVGIG (reference sequence). This clonotype originated in a male donor in good health and CMV-seronegative. The chain couples TRBV30 to TRBJ1-1, with TRBD1 as a possible D gene (5 bases). The sequenced sample consisted of PBMCs. CDR3: CAWSFRGSAEAFF. The CDR3 nucleotides read TGTGCCTGGAGTTTTCGGGGGTCCGCTGAAGCTTTCTTT.